Listed below are T cell receptor beta chains from one sample, sequenced in a study of cytomegalovirus exposure and HLA in healthy donors. Only in-frame clones appear in the TCRdb table, and some are missing; sequencing was by immunoSEQ multiplex PCR. The table has 100,000 to 150,000 clones, more than 75% seen once. Sequencing was performed on PBMCs. Receptors were obtained from a man aged 25 to 45 in good health and CMV-seropositive. Each CDR3 is given with its conserved first and last residue. A D gene is named only where the DNA matches it firmly. Clone size is not always given. Where it is, it says once, few, many or a class for expanded clones.

V gene	D gene	J gene	clone size	CDR3 DNA	CDR3 protein
TRBV7-9	NA	TRBJ2-7	NA	TGTGCCAGCAGCCCAGATCTCTACGAGCAGTACTTC	CASSPDLYEQYF
TRBV29-1	TRBD1	TRBJ1-1	NA	TGCAGCGTAGCCGACAGGGGGGAAGCTTTCTTT	CSVADRGEAFF
TRBV6-5	NA	TRBJ1-1	NA	TGTGCCAGCAGCCCTTCTTTAAGGAGTAACACTGAAGCTTTCTTT	CASSPSLRSNTEAFF
TRBV18	TRBD2	TRBJ2-1	NA	TGTGCCAGCGAGGGGATTAGCGGGGGCAATGAGCAGTTCTTC	CASEGISGGNEQFF
TRBV7-9	NA	TRBJ1-2	NA	TGTTCCAGCAGCCAAAGGCAGGCGCCAATTGATGGCTACACCTTC	CSSSQRQAPIDGYTF
TRBV2	NA	TRBJ1-2	NA	TGTGCCAGCAGTGCAGGGGTCGACTATGGCTACACCTTC	CASSAGVDYGYTF
TRBV6-5	NA	TRBJ2-3	NA	TGTGCCAGCAGTACTACAACCGATCTCACAGATACGCAGTATTTT	CASSTTTDLTDTQYF
TRBV9	NA	TRBJ2-7	NA	TGTGCCAGCAGCGTAGGTGGAGACTCTCCTTACGAGCAGTACTTC	CASSVGGDSPYEQYF
TRBV2	NA	TRBJ1-5	few	TGTGCCAGCAGTCAATCGGGTTATGGGAATCAGCCCCAGCATTTT	CASSQSGYGNQPQHF
TRBV7-9	TRBD1	TRBJ2-1	NA	TGTGCCAGCAGCTACCGGGACAGGGGAGAGTATGAGCAGTTCTTC	CASSYRDRGEYEQFF
TRBV7-8	TRBD2	TRBJ2-7	NA	TGTGCCAGCAGCCTCATTCGTAGGCGGGAGGGCTCCATCTCTTACGAGCAGTACTTC	CASSLIRRREGSISYEQYF
TRBV6-6	TRBD1	TRBJ1-3	once	TGTGCCAGCAGTTACGGACAGGAGCCTTCTGGAAACACCATATATTTT	CASSYGQEPSGNTIYF
TRBV9	NA	TRBJ2-7	few	TGTGCCAGCAGCGTATCTGGGGGCTTATACGAGCAGTACTTC	CASSVSGGLYEQYF
TRBV9	NA	TRBJ2-2	NA	TGTGCCAGCACCCCCTTGGGCAGCGGGGAGCTGTTTTTT	CASTPLGSGELFF
TRBV2	TRBD1	TRBJ1-2	NA	TGTGCCAGCAGTGAATGGGACAGGGGGACGAAGGGCTACACCTTC	CASSEWDRGTKGYTF
TRBV6-5	NA	TRBJ2-7	few	TGTGCCAGCAGTTACCGTTCCGAGCAGTACTTC	CASSYRSEQYF
TRBV27	TRBD2	TRBJ2-7	NA	TGTGCCAGCAGCCGTGGACTAGCGGGAGTAACGAGGGAGCAGTACTTC	CASSRGLAGVTREQYF
TRBV6-5	TRBD1	TRBJ2-5	NA	TGTGCCACCTTAGGACAGGGCGGCGAGACCCAGTACTTC	CATLGQGGETQYF
TRBV11-2	NA	TRBJ1-3	NA	TGTGCCAGCAGCTTAGATAGAGGGGGTCTGAGAAACACCATATATTTT	CASSLDRGGLRNTIYF
TRBV4-1	NA	TRBJ2-7	NA	TGCGCCAGCAGCCAAGGGAGCGTTTTACTAAAGCGAGGGGAGCAGTACTTC	CASSQGSVLLKRGEQYF
TRBV5-1	TRBD2	TRBJ2-7	NA	TGCGCCAGCAGCTTAGGGAGCGGGATGATCTCCTACGAGCAGTACTTC	CASSLGSGMISYEQYF
TRBV6-1	NA	TRBJ2-7	NA	TGTGCCAGCAGTCGGGTAATCTCCTACGAGCAGTACTTC	CASSRVISYEQYF
TRBV7-7	TRBD2	TRBJ2-5	NA	TGTGCTAGCAGCTTGTCGCGGACTAGCGGACAAGAGACCCAGTACTTC	CASSLSRTSGQETQYF
TRBV27	NA	TRBJ1-5	NA	TGTGCCAGCAGCTCGATTCGGACTATCAATCAGCCCCAGCATTTT	CASSSIRTINQPQHF
TRBV19	TRBD1	TRBJ1-5	once	TGTGCCAGTAGTATACGGGGACAGTACAATCAGCCCCAGCATTTT	CASSIRGQYNQPQHF
TRBV11-2	NA	TRBJ1-1	NA	TGTGCCAGCAGCTTAAACATAATGAACACTGAAGCTTTCTTT	CASSLNIMNTEAFF
TRBV29-1	TRBD1	TRBJ1-2	NA	TGCAGCGGGGAAGGACAGGGAAAGTCTGGCTACACCTTC	CSGEGQGKSGYTF
TRBV25-1	NA	TRBJ2-5	NA	TGTGCCAGCAGTATAGAGTTAGAGACCCAGTACTTC	CASSIELETQYF
TRBV9	TRBD1	TRBJ1-1	NA	TGTGCCAGCAGCACCCTACAGGGGGCGAGTACTGAAGCTTTCTTT	CASSTLQGASTEAFF